Listed below are T cell receptor beta chains from one sample, sequenced in a study of shared clonotypes between healthy human individuals. The table came from immunoSEQ multiplex PCR; TCRdb's copy has only in-frame clones and leaves some out. The table records under 1,900,000 clones, 98% of them present only once. The source material was naive CD4+ T cells sorted from blood. These receptors originate from a man younger than 40 in good health. Both conserved end residues are part of each CDR3. D genes are given only for firm matches. The size entry is marked missing in some rows and otherwise reads once, few, many or a size class.

CDR3 length | clone size | J gene | V gene | D gene | CDR3 protein | CDR3 DNA
13 | NA | TRBJ2-7 | TRBV18 | NA | CASSPKESSEQYF | TGTGCCAGCTCACCAAAAGAGAGTAGCGAGCAGTACTTC
16 | NA | TRBJ2-1 | TRBV5-1 | TRBD2 | CASSLGPAGDNNEQFF | TGCGCCAGCAGCTTGGGGCCAGCGGGAGATAACAATGAGCAGTTCTTC
14 | NA | TRBJ2-1 | TRBV7-2 | TRBD2 | CASSLERERAEQFF | TGTGCCAGCAGCTTAGAGCGGGAGAGGGCTGAGCAGTTCTTC
14 | NA | TRBJ2-1 | TRBV27 | TRBD2 | CASSRPGLLNEQFF | TGTGCCAGCAGCAGACCGGGACTACTCAATGAGCAGTTCTTC
13 | NA | TRBJ2-7 | TRBV5-1 | NA | CASSFEEVDEQYF | TGCGCCAGCAGCTTCGAGGAGGTCGACGAGCAGTACTTC
15 | NA | TRBJ2-3 | TRBV11-2 | TRBD1 | CASSSRDRVTDTQYF | TGTGCCAGCAGCTCCCGGGACAGGGTGACAGATACGCAGTATTTT
11 | NA | TRBJ2-2 | TRBV20-1 | NA | CSGRNTGELFF | TGCAGTGGACGGAACACCGGGGAGCTGTTTTTT
14 | NA | TRBJ1-2 | TRBV13 | TRBD1 | CASSMDRGLRGYTF | TGTGCCAGCAGCATGGACAGGGGGCTTCGTGGCTACACCTTC
13 | once | TRBJ2-3 | TRBV29-1 | TRBD2 | CSVDGGGTDTQYF | TGCAGCGTTGACGGGGGGGGCACAGATACGCAGTATTTT
14 | NA | TRBJ2-1 | TRBV15 | NA | CATSRDPAYNEQFF | TGTGCCACCAGCAGAGACCCAGCTTACAATGAGCAGTTCTTC
13 | NA | TRBJ1-1 | TRBV10-3 | NA | CAISIDGPTEAFF | TGTGCCATCAGTATAGACGGGCCCACTGAAGCTTTCTTT
14 | NA | TRBJ1-1 | TRBV18 | NA | CASSGRQVGGEAFF | TGTGCCAGCTCGGGACGACAGGTTGGGGGGGAAGCTTTCTTT
15 | NA | TRBJ2-3 | TRBV5-1 | NA | CASSLKAGYEDTQYF | TGCGCCAGCAGCTTGAAGGCAGGGTATGAAGATACGCAGTATTTT